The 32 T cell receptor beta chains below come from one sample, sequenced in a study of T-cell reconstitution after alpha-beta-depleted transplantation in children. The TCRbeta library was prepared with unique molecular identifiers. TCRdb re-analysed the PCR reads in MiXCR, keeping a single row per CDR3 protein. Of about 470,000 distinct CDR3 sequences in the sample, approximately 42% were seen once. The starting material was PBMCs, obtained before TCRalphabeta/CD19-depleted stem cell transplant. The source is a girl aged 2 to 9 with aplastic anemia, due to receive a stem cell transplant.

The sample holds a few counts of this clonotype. CDR3 in DNA: TGTGCCAGCACCAACAGGGGGCGCGTGGAAGAGACCCAGTACTTC. This translates into CASTNRGRVEETQYF. This chain joins TRBV5-6 and TRBJ2-5; TRBD1 matches 9 bases. CDR3 length: 15 amino acids. V was clipped by 6 bases and J by 3 bases; unmatched bases: 9. Germline lookup yields CDR1 SGHDT and CDR2 YYEEEE.

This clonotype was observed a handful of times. The CDR3 loop is CASSVEGGIQYF. Written as DNA, the CDR3 is TGTGCCAGCAGCGTAGAGGGGGGCATTCAGTACTTC. The V and J genes are TRBV9 and TRBJ2-4; D could derive from TRBD1 or TRBD2 (6 bases each). The CDR3 totals 12 residues. V gave up 0 bases and J gave up 9 bases, with 7 bases separating them. CDR1 and CDR2 (germline): SGDLS, YYNGEE.

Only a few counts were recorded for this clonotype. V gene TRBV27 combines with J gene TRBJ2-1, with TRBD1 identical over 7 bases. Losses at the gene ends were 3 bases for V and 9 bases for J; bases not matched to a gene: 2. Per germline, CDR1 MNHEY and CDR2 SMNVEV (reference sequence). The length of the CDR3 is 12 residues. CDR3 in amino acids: CASSFTGAEQFF. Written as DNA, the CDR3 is TGTGCCAGCAGTTTCACAGGGGCTGAGCAGTTCTTC.

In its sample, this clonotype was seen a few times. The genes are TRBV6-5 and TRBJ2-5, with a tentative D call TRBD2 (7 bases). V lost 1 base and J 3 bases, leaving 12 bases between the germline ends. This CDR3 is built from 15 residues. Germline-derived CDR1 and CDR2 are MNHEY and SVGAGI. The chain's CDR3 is CASSYWRGGKETQYF. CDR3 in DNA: TGTGCCAGCAGTTACTGGAGGGGGGGAAAAGAGACCCAGTACTTC.

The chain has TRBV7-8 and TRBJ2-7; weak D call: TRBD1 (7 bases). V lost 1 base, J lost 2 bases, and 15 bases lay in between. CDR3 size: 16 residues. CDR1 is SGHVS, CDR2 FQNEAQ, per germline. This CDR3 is CASSLGRGRLAYEQYF. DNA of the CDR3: TGTGCCAGCAGCTTAGGGAGGGGGCGGCTAGCCTACGAGCAGTACTTC. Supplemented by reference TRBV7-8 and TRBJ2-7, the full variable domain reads GAGVSQSPRYKVAKRGQDVALRCDPISGHVSLFWYQQALGQGPEFLTYFQNEAQLDKSGLPSDRFFAERPEGSVSTLKIQRTQQEDSAVYLCASSLGRGRLAYEQYFGPGTRLTVT.

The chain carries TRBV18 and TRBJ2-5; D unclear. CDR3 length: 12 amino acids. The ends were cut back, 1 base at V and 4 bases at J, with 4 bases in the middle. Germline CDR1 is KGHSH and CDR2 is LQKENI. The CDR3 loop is CASSPLVETQYF. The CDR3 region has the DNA TGTGCCAGCTCACCACTAGTAGAGACCCAGTACTTC.

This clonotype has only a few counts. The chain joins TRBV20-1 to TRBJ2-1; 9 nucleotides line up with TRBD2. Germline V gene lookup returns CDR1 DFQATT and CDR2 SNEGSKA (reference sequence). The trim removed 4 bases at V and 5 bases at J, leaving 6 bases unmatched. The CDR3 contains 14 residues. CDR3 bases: TGCAGTGCTACCCGCGGGGGGGGGAACAATGAGCAGTTCTTC. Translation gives CSATRGGGNNEQFF.

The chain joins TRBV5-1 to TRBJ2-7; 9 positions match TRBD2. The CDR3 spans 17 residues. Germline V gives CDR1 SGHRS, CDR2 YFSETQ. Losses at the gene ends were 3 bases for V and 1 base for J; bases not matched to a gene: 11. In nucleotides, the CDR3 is TGCGCCAGCAGCTCCCGAATAGCGGGGGAATATTCCTACGAGCAGTACTTC. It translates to CASSSRIAGEYSYEQYF.

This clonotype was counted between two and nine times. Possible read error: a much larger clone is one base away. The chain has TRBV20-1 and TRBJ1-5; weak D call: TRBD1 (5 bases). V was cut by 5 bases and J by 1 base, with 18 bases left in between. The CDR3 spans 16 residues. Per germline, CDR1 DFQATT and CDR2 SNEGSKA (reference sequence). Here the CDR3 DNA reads TGCAGTGCTCCTCGGGAAAGGGGCGGAAGCAATCAGCCCCAGCATTTT. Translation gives CSAPRERGGSNQPQHF.

The DNA for the CDR3 is TGCAGTGCTGCCGGGACAGGGGTGTCAGATACGCAGTATTTT. It codes for CSAAGTGVSDTQYF. The chain joins TRBV20-1 to TRBJ2-3, with 10 nucleotides matching TRBD1. The junction had 6 bases not matched to a gene; V was cut back by 5 bases and J by 4 bases. The CDR3 is made up of 14 amino acids. Germline V gives CDR1 DFQATT, CDR2 SNEGSKA (reference sequence).

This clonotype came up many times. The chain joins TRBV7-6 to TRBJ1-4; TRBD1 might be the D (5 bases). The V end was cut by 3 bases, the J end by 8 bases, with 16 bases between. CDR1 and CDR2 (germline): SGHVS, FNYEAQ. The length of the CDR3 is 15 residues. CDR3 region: CASSFIQGEAEKLFF. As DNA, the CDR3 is TGTGCCAGCAGCTTTATCCAGGGAGAGGCCGAAAAACTGTTTTTT.

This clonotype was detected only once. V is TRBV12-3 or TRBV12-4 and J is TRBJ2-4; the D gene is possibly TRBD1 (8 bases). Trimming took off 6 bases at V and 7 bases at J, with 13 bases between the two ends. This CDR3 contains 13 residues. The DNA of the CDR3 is TGTGCCAGCAGAGGACAGGGAGGGAACATTCAGTACTTC. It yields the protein CASRGQGGNIQYF.

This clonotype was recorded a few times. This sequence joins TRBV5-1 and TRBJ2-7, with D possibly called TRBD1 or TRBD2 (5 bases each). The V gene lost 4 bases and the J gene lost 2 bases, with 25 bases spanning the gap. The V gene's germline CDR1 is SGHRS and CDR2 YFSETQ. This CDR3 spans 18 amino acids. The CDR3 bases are TGCGCCAGCAGCCGACCAACCCACTCTCGAGGGGCTCCCTACGAGCAGTACTTC. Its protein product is CASSRPTHSRGAPYEQYF.

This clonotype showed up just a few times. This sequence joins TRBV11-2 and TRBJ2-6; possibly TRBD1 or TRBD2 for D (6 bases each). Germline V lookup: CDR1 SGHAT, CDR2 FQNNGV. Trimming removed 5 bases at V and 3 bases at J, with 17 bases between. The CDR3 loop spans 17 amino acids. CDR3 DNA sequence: TGTGCCAGCAGCCCATTAGGAGGGGGTCTTGGGGCCAACGTCCTGACTTTC. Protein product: CASSPLGGGLGANVLTF.

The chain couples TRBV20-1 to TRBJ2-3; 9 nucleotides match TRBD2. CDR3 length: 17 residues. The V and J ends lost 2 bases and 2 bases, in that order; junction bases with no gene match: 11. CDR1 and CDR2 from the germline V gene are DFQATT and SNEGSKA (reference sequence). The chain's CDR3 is CSARSPGLAGDTDTQYF. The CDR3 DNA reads TGCAGTGCTAGATCCCCGGGGTTAGCGGGAGACACAGATACGCAGTATTTT.

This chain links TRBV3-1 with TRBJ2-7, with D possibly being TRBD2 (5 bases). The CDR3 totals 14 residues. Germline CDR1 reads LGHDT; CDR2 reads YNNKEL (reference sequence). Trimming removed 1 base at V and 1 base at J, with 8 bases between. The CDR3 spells CASSQVTGSYEQYF. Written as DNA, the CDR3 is TGTGCCAGCAGCCAAGTAACGGGGTCCTACGAGCAGTACTTC.

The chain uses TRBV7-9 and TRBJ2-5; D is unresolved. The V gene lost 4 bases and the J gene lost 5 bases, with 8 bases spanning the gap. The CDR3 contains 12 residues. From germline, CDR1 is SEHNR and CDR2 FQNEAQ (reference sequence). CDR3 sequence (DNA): TGTGCCAGCAGCTCATCCTCGGAGACCCAGTACTTC. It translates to CASSSSSETQYF.

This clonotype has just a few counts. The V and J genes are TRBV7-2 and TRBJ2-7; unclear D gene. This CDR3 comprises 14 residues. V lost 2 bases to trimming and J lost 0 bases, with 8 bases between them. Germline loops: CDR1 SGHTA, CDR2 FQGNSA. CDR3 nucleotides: TGTGCCAGCAGCTTACCCTCAGGCTCCTACGAGCAGTACTTC. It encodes CASSLPSGSYEQYF.

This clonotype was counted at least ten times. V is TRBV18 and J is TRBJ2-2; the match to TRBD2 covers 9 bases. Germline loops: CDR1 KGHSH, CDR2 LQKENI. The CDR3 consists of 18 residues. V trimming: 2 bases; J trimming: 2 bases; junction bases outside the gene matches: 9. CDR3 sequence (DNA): TGTGCCAGCTCACCATTAACGGCTAGCGGGACCAACACCGGGGAGCTGTTTTTT. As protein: CASSPLTASGTNTGELFF.

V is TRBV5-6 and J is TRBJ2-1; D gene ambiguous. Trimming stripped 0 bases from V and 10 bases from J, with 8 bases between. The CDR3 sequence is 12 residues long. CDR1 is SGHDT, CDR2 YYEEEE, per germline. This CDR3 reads CASSLVPGEQFF. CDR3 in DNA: TGTGCCAGCAGCTTGGTGCCCGGGGAGCAGTTCTTC.

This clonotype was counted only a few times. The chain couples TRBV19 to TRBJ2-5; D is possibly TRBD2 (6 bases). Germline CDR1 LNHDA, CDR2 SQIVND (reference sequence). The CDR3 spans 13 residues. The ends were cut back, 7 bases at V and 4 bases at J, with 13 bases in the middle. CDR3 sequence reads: CASKINGRETQYF. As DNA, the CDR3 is TGTGCCAGTAAAATCAACGGGAGAGAGACCCAGTACTTC. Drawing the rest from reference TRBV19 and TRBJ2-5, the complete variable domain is DGGITQSPKYLFRKEGQNVTLSCEQNLNHDAMYWYRQDPGQGLRLIYYSQIVNDFQKGDIAEGYSVSREKKESFPLTVTSAQKNPTAFYLCASKINGRETQYFGPGTRLLVL.

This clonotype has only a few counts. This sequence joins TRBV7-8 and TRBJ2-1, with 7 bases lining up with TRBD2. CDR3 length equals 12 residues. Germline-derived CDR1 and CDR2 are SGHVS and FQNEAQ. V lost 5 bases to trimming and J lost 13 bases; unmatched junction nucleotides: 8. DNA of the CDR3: TGTGCCAGCAGCCCCGGACTAGTCGACCAGTTCTTC. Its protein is CASSPGLVDQFF.

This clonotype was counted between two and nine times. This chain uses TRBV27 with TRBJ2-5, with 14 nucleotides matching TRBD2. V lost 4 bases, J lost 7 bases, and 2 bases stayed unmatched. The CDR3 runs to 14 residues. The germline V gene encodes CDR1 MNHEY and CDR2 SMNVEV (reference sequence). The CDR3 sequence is CASSSTSGRGTQYF. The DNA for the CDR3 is TGTGCCAGCAGTTCGACTAGCGGGAGGGGGACCCAGTACTTC.

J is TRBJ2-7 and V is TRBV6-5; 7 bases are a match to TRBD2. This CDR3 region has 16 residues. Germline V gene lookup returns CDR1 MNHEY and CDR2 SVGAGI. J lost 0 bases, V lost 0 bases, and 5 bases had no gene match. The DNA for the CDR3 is TGTGCCAGCAGTTACTCGGGAGGGTTGGGCTCCTACGAGCAGTACTTC. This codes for CASSYSGGLGSYEQYF.

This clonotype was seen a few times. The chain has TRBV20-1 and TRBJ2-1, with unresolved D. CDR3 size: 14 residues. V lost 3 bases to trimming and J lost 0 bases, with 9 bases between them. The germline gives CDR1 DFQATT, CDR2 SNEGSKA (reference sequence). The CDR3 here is CSASQARSYNEQFF. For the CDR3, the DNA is TGCAGTGCTAGCCAGGCCCGCTCCTACAATGAGCAGTTCTTC.

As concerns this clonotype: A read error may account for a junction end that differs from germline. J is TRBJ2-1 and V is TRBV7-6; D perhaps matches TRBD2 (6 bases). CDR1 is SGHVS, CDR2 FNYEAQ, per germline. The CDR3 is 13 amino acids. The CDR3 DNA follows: TGTGCCAGCAGTCTAGTGGGGGGAAATGAGCGGTTCTTC. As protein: CASSLVGGNERFF.

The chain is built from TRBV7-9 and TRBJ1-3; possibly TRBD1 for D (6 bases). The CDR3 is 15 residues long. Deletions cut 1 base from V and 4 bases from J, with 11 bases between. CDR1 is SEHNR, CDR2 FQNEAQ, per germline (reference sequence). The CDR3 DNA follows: TGTGCCAGCAGCTTAGGAGGGGGTCACGGAAACACCATATATTTT. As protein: CASSLGGGHGNTIYF. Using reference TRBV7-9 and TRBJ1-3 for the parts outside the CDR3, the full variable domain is DTGVSQNPRHKITKRGQNVTFRCDPISEHNRLYWYRQTLGQGPEFLTYFQNEAQLEKSRLLSDRFSAERPKGSFSTLEIQRTEQGDSAMYLCASSLGGGHGNTIYFGEGSWLTVV.

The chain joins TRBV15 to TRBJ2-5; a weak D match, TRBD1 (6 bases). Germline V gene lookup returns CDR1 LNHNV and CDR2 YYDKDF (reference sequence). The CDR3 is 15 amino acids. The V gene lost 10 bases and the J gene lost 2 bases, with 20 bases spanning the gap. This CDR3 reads CARGIQGPPQETQYF. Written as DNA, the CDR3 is TGTGCCAGGGGGATACAGGGACCCCCTCAAGAGACCCAGTACTTC.

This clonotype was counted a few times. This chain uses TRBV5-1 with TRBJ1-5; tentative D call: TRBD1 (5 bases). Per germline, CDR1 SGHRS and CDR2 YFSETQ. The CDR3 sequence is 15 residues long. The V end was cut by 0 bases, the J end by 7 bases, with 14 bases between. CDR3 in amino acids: CASSLEGGGGQPQHF. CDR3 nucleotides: TGCGCCAGCAGCTTGGAGGGTGGGGGAGGCCAGCCCCAGCATTTT. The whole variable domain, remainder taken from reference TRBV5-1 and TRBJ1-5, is KAGVTQTPRYLIKTRGQQVTLSCSPISGHRSVSWYQQTPGQGLQFLFEYFSETQRNKGNFPGRFSGRQFSNSRSEMNVSTLELGDSALYLCASSLEGGGGQPQHFGDGTRLSIL.

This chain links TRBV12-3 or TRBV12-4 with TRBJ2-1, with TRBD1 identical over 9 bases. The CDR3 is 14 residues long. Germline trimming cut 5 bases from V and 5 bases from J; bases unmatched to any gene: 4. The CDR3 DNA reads TGTGCCAGCAGTACGGACAGGGGTGACAATGAGCAGTTCTTC. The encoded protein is CASSTDRGDNEQFF.

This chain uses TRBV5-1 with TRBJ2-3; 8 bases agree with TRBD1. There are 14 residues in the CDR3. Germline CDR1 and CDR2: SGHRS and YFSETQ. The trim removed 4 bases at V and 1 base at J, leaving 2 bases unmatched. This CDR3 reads CASSTDRGTDTQYF. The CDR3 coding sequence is TGCGCCAGCAGCACGGACAGGGGCACAGATACGCAGTATTTT.

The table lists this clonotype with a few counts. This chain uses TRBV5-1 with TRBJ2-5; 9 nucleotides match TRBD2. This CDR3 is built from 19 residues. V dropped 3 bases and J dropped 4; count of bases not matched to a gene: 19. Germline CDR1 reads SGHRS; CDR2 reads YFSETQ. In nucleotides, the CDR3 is TGCGCCAGCAGCTCATCCCTGGCGGGAGGGGGCACTCGGGGAGAGACCCAGTACTTC. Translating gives CASSSSLAGGGTRGETQYF.